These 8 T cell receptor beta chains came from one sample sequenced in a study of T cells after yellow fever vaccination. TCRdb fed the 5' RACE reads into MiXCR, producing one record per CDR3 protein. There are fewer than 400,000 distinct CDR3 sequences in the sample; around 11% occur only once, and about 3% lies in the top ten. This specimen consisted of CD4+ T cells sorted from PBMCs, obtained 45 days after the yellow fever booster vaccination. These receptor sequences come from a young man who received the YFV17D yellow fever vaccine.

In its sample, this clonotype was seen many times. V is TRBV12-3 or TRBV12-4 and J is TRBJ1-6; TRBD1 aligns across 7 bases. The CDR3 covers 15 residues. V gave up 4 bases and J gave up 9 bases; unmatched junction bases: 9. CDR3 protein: CASSSGDRLFSPLHF. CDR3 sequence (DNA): TGTGCCAGCAGTTCCGGGGACAGACTGTTTTCACCCCTCCACTTT.

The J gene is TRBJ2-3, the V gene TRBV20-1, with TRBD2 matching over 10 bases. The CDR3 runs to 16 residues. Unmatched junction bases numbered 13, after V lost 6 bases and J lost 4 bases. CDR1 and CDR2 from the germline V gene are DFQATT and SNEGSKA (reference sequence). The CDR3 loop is CSAPTGGLAVADTQYF. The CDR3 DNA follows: TGCAGTGCCCCTACCGGCGGACTAGCGGTCGCAGATACGCAGTATTTT.

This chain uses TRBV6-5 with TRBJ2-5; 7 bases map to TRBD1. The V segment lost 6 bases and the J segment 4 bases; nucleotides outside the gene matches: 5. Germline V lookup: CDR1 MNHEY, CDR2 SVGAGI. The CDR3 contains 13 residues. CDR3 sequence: CASRSTGRETQYF. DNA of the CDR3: TGTGCCAGCAGATCGACAGGGCGAGAGACCCAGTACTTC.

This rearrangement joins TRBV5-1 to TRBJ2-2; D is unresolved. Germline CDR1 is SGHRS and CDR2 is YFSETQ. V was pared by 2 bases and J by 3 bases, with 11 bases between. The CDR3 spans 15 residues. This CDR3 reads CASSLSQVDTGELFF. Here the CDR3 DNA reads TGCGCCAGCAGCTTATCGCAGGTGGACACCGGGGAGCTGTTTTTT.

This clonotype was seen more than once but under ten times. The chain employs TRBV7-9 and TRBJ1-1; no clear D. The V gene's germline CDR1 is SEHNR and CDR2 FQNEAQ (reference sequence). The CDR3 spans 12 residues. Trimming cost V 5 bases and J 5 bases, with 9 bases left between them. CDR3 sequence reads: CASSPDGTEAFF. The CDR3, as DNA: TGTGCCAGCAGCCCCGATGGGACTGAAGCTTTCTTT.

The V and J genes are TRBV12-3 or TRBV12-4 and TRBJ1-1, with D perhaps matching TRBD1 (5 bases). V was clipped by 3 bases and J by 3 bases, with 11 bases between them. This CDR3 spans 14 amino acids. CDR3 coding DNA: TGTGCCAGCAGTTTGACCGGGGCGGACACTGAAGCTTTCTTT. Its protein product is CASSLTGADTEAFF.

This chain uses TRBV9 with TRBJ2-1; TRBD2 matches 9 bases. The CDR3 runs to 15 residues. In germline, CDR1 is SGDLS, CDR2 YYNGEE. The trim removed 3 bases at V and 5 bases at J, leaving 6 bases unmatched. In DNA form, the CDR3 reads TGTGCCAGCAGCGAGGGAATAGCGGGGGACAATGAGCAGTTCTTC. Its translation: CASSEGIAGDNEQFF.

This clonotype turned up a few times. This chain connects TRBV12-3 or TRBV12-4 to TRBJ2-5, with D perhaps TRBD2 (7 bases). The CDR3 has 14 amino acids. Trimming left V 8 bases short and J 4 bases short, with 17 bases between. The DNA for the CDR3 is TGTGCCAGCCTACTTACGGGGGGCGTAGAGACCCAGTACTTC. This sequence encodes CASLLTGGVETQYF.